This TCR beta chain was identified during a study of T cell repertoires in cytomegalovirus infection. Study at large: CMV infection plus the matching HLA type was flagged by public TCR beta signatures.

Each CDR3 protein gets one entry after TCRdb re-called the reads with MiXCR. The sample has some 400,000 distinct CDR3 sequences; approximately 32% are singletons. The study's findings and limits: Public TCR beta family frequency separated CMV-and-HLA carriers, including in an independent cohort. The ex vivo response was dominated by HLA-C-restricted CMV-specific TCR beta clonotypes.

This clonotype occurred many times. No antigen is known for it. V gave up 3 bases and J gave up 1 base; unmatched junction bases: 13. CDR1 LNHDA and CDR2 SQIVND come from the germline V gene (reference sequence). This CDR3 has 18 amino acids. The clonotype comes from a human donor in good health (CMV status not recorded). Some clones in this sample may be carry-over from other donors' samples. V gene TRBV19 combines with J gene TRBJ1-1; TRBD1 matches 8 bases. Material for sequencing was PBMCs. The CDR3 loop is CASSMGTGLSPTNTEAFF. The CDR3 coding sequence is TGTGCCAGTAGTATGGGGACAGGACTAAGCCCTACGAACACTGAAGCTTTCTTT.